The clone carrying this TCR beta chain was found a few times. Trimming shortened V by 7 bases and J by 8 bases, and 14 bases separated the two germline ends. CDR1 and CDR2 (germline): SQVTM, ANQGSEA. CDR3 length equals 11 residues. These data come from a study of graft-versus-host responses after intestinal transplantation. Profiled with immunoSEQ multiplex PCR; TCRdb holds only in-frame clones, not every one. This table has approximately 21,000 clones, 50% to 65% appearing once. This sample comprised alloreactive CD4+ T cells from a mixed lymphocyte reaction culture, obtained before intestinal transplant. As to subset: CFSE-low proliferating T cells sorted from approximately 6-day pre-transplant mixed lymphocyte reaction (GvH or HvG direction). The chain is built from TRBV29-1 and TRBJ1-1; D may be TRBD1 (5 bases). The TCR was taken from a human patient who received an intestinal transplant. The CDR3: CSASRKGEAFF. In DNA, the CDR3 is TGCAGCGCCTCTAGGAAGGGGGAAGCTTTCTTT.